One TCR beta chain is described in this entry. Its antigen is still unknown. This CDR3 spans 15 amino acids. The V gene's germline CDR1 is WSHSY and CDR2 SAAADI. The method, 5' RACE with UMI labels, was used to prepare the TRB cDNA libraries. TCRdb re-called the 5' RACE reads and gives one entry per CDR3 protein, without DNA. This repertoire includes 45,000 to 70,000 distinct CDR3 sequences. Sorting was done in triplicate for each CD8+ T cell subset (300,000 cells each). These data come from a study of CXCR3-negative and CXCR3-positive naive CD8 T cells. Study results and caveats: For memory CD8+ cells diversity was much lower, but both naive subsets had comparably high diversity. Similar TRBV-TRBJ usage characterized naive CXCR3-negative and CXCR3-positive cells; memory cells differed.

The chain employs TRBV10-2 and TRBJ2-1; TCRdb outputs TRBD2, but without DNA this stays unchecked. This clonotype originated in a human donor in good health. Some clones in this sample may be carry-over from other donors' samples. Sequencing used memory CD8+ T cells from blood. The chain's CDR3 is CASSEEAEGGNEQFF.